Presented here are 10 T cell receptor beta chains from one specimen sequenced in a study of spatial heterogeneity in lung cancer. Regarding the study as a whole: How many expanded intratumoral alpha and beta TCRs were present tracked the tumor mutation count, which was a count of nonsynonymous mutations.

Each CDR3 protein gets one entry after TCRdb re-called the 5' RACE reads with MiXCR. The data contain approximately 9,600 distinct CDR3 sequences, 9.5% to 15% of them singletons. These receptors have no known antigen. Time point here: sample taken at primary tumor resection. Sequenced material: lung tumor tissue, taken at surgery. These receptors came from a male donor with early-stage non-small cell lung cancer.

This clonotype is deemed medium-sized. This beta chain is a stray read from a library made for alpha chains; its abundance is not meaningful. This chain links TRBV6-2 or TRBV6-3 with TRBJ1-1; unclear D gene. Germline lookup yields CDR1 MNHEY and CDR2 SVGEGT. The CDR3 contains 16 residues. Trimming left V 2 bases short and J 0 bases short, with 13 bases between. Written as DNA, the CDR3 is TGTGCCAGCAGTTACCCCGCCGACACTATGAACACTGAAGCTTTCTTT. Translated: CASSYPADTMNTEAFF.

This clonotype was observed at least ten times. This beta chain is off target for a library built for alpha chains, so its abundance means little. This rearrangement joins TRBV11-2 to TRBJ2-1; possibly TRBD1 for D (5 bases). V shed 3 bases and J shed 0 bases, with 9 bases lying between them. The V gene's germline CDR1 is SGHAT and CDR2 FQNNGV. The CDR3 has 15 residues. The DNA of the CDR3 is TGTGCCAGCAGCTTGTCTGACAGCTCCTACAATGAGCAGTTCTTC. Its translation: CASSLSDSSYNEQFF.

Regarding this clonotype: Because this beta chain is a stray read in a library intended to capture alpha chains, its abundance should not be given much weight. J is TRBJ2-2 and V is TRBV7-9, with 12 bases fitting TRBD2. This CDR3 comprises 16 residues. Germline trimming cut 2 bases from V and 4 bases from J; bases unmatched to any gene: 2. The germline V gene encodes CDR1 SEHNR and CDR2 FQNEAQ (reference sequence). In DNA form, the CDR3 reads TGTGCCAGCAGCTTAACTAGCGGGAGGATCACCGGGGAGCTGTTTTTT. Amino acid sequence: CASSLTSGRITGELFF. Supplemented by reference TRBV7-9 and TRBJ2-2, the full variable domain reads DTGVSQNPRHKITKRGQNVTFRCDPISEHNRLYWYRQTLGQGPEFLTYFQNEAQLEKSRLLSDRFSAERPKGSFSTLEIQRTEQGDSAMYLCASSLTSGRITGELFFGEGSRLTVL.

This clonotype is judged medium-sized. This beta chain is an unintended read in a library built for alpha chains; its size means little. The gene calls are TRBV5-1 and TRBJ2-7; possibly TRBD2 for D (5 bases). The length of the CDR3 is 14 residues. V lost 0 bases to trimming and J lost 9 bases, with 16 bases between them. CDR1 is SGHRS and CDR2 is YFSETQ in the germline V gene. This chain's CDR3 is CASSLGVAGQRQYF. CDR3 DNA: TGCGCCAGCAGCTTGGGAGTGGCGGGCCAGCGGCAGTACTTC. The full variable domain, its missing parts supplied by reference TRBV5-1 and TRBJ2-7, is KAGVTQTPRYLIKTRGQQVTLSCSPISGHRSVSWYQQTPGQGLQFLFEYFSETQRNKGNFPGRFSGRQFSNSRSEMNVSTLELGDSALYLCASSLGVAGQRQYFGPGTRLTVT.

In its sample, this clonotype was seen many times. With the library built for alpha chains, this beta chain is off target and its frequency is not meaningful. The chain has TRBV12-3 or TRBV12-4 and TRBJ1-1; no reliable D call. The CDR3 loop spans 12 amino acids. The germline V and J ends were trimmed by 4 bases and 3 bases, with 6 bases remaining between them. CDR3 residues: CASSSDHTEAFF. CDR3 nucleotide sequence: TGTGCCAGCAGTTCCGATCACACTGAAGCTTTCTTT.

At least ten counts were recorded for this clonotype. The size of this beta chain means little, since it is a stray read in a library made for alpha chains. This rearrangement joins TRBV14 to TRBJ2-2; no firm D call. V lost 4 bases and J 3 bases, leaving 6 bases between the germline ends. There are 13 residues in the CDR3. CDR1 is SGHDN and CDR2 is FVKESK in the germline V gene. The CDR3 DNA reads TGTGCCAGCAGCCTGAGGTACACCGGGGAGCTGTTTTTT. Translation gives CASSLRYTGELFF.

This clonotype counts as medium-sized (0.01 to 0.1%). As an off-target read in a library built for alpha chains, this beta chain has a frequency of little significance. The V call is TRBV3-1, the J call TRBJ2-7; TRBD2 might be the D (5 bases). With 3 bases removed from V and 6 bases from J, the gap between germline ends came to 18 bases. CDR3 size: 15 residues. In germline, CDR1 is LGHDT, CDR2 YNNKEL (reference sequence). CDR3 sequence: CASSHSVETGGEQYF. Here the CDR3 DNA reads TGTGCCAGCAGCCATAGCGTGGAGACGGGTGGCGAGCAGTACTTC.

This clonotype was found many times. This beta chain was picked up by a library intended for alpha chains and is off target, so its count carries little meaning. The genes are TRBV5-1 and TRBJ1-5; TRBD1 is a possible D gene (5 bases). The germline CDR1 and CDR2 sequences are SGHRS and YFSETQ. The CDR3 consists of 16 residues. Trimming removed 4 bases from V and 2 bases from J, with 16 bases in between. CDR3 coding DNA: TGCGCCAGCAGCCCTGAGGGGCTGGGGGGCAATCAGCCCCAGCATTTT. Residues: CASSPEGLGGNQPQHF.

This clonotype was recorded many times. This beta chain came through as a stray read in a library set up for alpha chains, and its size says little. The CDR3 bases are TGTGCCAGCAGTTACGCCGGGGAGCTGTTTTTT. Encoded protein: CASSYAGELFF. The chain uses TRBV6-2 or TRBV6-3 and TRBJ2-2; no reliable D call. Per germline, CDR1 MNHEY and CDR2 SVGEGT. This CDR3 has 11 amino acids. Trimming cost V 2 bases and J 6 bases, with 1 base left between them.

The table lists this clonotype with many counts. This beta chain lies outside the target of a library built for alpha chains; its clone size means little. The gene calls are TRBV28 and TRBJ2-3; D may be TRBD2 (5 bases). V dropped 6 bases and J dropped 4 bases, with 8 bases sitting between them. The CDR3 length is 12 residues. CDR1 and CDR2 from the germline V gene are MDHEN and SYDVKM. The CDR3 DNA is TGTGCCAGCAGGACCGGGGCAGATACGCAGTATTTT. This sequence encodes CASRTGADTQYF.